This T cell receptor beta chain comes out of a study of OX40 agonist ivuxolimab in advanced cancers. Some clones are missing from TCRdb's copy, which holds only in-frame ones; the method was immunoSEQ multiplex PCR. The data hold about 63,000 clones, with about 89% observed a single time. The junction had 4 bases not matched to a gene; V was cut back by 3 bases and J by 0 bases. The CDR3 covers 15 residues. Germline V lookup: CDR1 SGDLS, CDR2 YYNGEE. The source is an adult with an advanced solid tumor such as melanoma, head and neck, liver or kidney cancer. Material: CD4+ or CD8+ T cells sorted from blood, obtained in a trial of the OX40 agonist ivuxolimab. V and J are TRBV9 and TRBJ2-7; 9 bases agree with TRBD2. CDR3 amino acids: CASSGGSGSSYEQYF. The DNA of the CDR3 is TGTGCCAGCAGCGGGGGTAGCGGGAGCTCCTACGAGCAGTACTTC.